The sequence of this TCR beta chain was determined in a study of Ad26.COV2.S vaccination and SARS-CoV-2 variants (dated by TCRdb to the early 2020s). About the full investigation: Vaccine-arm donors were drawn from COV1001, a multicentre, randomized, double-blind, placebo-controlled phase I-IIa trial of Ad26.COV2.S in healthy adults. Ad26.COV2.S was administered intramuscularly at 5 x 10^10 or 1 x 10^11 viral particles, either as a single shot or as two shots given 56 days apart. TCRbeta repertoire sequencing was used to assess the specificity and breadth of SARS-CoV-2-reactive T cell receptors after Ad26.COV2.S vaccination. A total of some 30 samples were included in the TCR-sequenced set, comprising some 20 Ad26.COV2.S vaccine recipients, 5 placebo recipients and 8 SARS-CoV-2 convalescent individuals. Trial participants were randomized into five groups of five: low-dose or high-dose Ad26.COV2.S given once or twice, or placebo on both occasions. Investigators did not know the trial group allocation while performing experiments and assessing outcomes.

The treatment or condition label, read with the paper, signifies: 15 to 20 received Ad26.COV2.S at low or high dose, single or two shots; 5 received placebo; per-sample allocation not given. Repertoires of vaccine and placebo recipients were sequenced from samples collected on day 63 after the first injection. Cohort 1b enrolled 25 adults aged 18-55 years at a single site in Boston, USA, between 29 July and 7 August 2020. As a vaccine, Ad26.COV2.S was a replication-incompetent adenovirus type 26 vector that expressed a prefusion-stabilized SARS-CoV-2 spike protein derived from the original Wuhan strain. TCRbeta CDR3 regions were sequenced with the immunoSEQ Assay. After extraction, genomic DNA underwent amplification by bias-controlled multiplex PCR, followed by high-throughput sequencing. In the paper's pipeline: Collapsing and filtering of sequences were performed to quantify the absolute abundance of each unique TCRbeta CDR3 region. T cell fraction was estimated by normalizing TCRbeta template counts to usable DNA, which was measured by amplifying reference genes present in all nucleated cells. Repertoire TCRs were annotated as SARS-CoV-2-specific by exact matching of V gene, CDR3 amino acid sequence and J gene to a known reactive TCR set. The reference SARS-CoV-2 TCR set was obtained from MIRA and was filtered for enrichment in COVID-19-positive ImmuneCODE repertoires, whereby public or cross-reactive TCRs were removed. Drawing on the MIRA antigens, annotated TCRs were analysed further at the level of specific ORF or position within ORF. Breadth was defined as the number of annotated unique rearrangements divided by the total number of unique productive rearrangements, and depth was defined as the summed frequency of the annotated unique rearrangements. TCR breadth was compared between groups using two-sided Wilcoxon rank-sum tests. Drawn from immuneACCESS, this table holds only the in-frame rearrangements with V and J called that TCRdb kept. Clones are partly lost; checked studies trace under half to an unresolved V gene and leave the rest unexplained. For V, J and clone size, that table is used; D and trimming come from the DNA. For this sample the table gives about 680,000 clones, of which roughly nine tenths were detected only once. The ten largest clonotypes hold nearly 1.5% of the sample.

General study outcomes and caveats: The authors noted that total T cell responses may have been underestimated by the TCR breadth and depth analyses. Vaccine and placebo recipients had similar non-spike TCR breadth, a finding consistent with the vaccine containing only spike. Comparing responses between vaccine doses or regimens was not something the study was powered to do. Spike-specific TCR breadth was higher in Ad26.COV2.S recipients than in placebo recipients (P = 0.0014). Substantial breadth of spike-specific CD8+ and CD4+ T cell responses was reported after vaccination.

The CDR3 has 15 amino acids, counting the end cysteine and phenylalanine. The sequence is cut down to CDR3 DNA, 45 bases in frame from base 1. The junction shows trimming of 4 bases on V and 1 base on J, and the gene matches do not reach 2 bases of it. From a lookup of the germline V gene, CDR1 and CDR2 are SGHTA and FQGNSA. In the case of this clone: There is no known antigen for this receptor. No base quality values were provided; no much bigger clone lies one nucleotide off.

This specimen was peripheral blood, taken in a trial of Ad26.COV2.S vaccine versus placebo. The sequence derives from a person between 18 and 65 years old who received the Ad26.COV2.S COVID-19 vaccine or a placebo. The sequence is built from TRBV7-2 and TRBJ2-7, with 12 junctional bases fitting TRBD2. The DNA sequence is TGTGCCAGCAGCTCTAGCGGGGGGGGTTCCTACGAGCAGTACTTC. Its product reads: CASSSSGGGSYEQYF.